What follows is one T cell receptor (beta chain) and its context. This CDR3 region has 13 residues. Looked up from germline, CDR1 is GTSNPN and CDR2 is SVGIG (reference sequence). The V gene lost 0 bases and the J gene lost 13 bases, with 16 bases spanning the gap. The data derive from a study of blood T cell repertoires in COVID-19. Across the study: Some COVID-19 samples were acute and others convalescent; all came from the United States, Italy and Spain. Sources were T cells, B-cell-depleted T cells, or PBMCs; the material itself was cDNA or gDNA.

Per the original data handling: Reference gene primers were amplified, and this amplification served to estimate nucleated cell counts. Method: immunoSEQ multiplex PCR; TCRdb's copy keeps in-frame clones and lacks some. V, J and clone size derive from that table, while D and trimming were established from the DNA sequence. The sample has some 180,000 clones; 70% to 80% are singletons. What was sequenced was PBMCs or T cells enriched from blood (not recorded which). The gene calls are TRBV30 and TRBJ2-1; TRBD2 might be the D (5 bases). The clonotype comes from a man between 60 and 75 years old who had been exposed to COVID-19. The CDR3 sequence: CAWSVRRADDQFF. The CDR3 bases are TGTGCCTGGAGTGTACGGCGGGCGGACGATCAGTTCTTC.